The present TCR beta chain was sequenced within a study of OX40 agonist ivuxolimab in advanced cancers. General observations from the study: The antigens recognized by the expanded peripheral T cells, that is their antigen specificity, were not determined.

The sampling schedule covered blood at baseline, cycle 4 day 1, and cycle 7 day 1. Repertoires were generated with immunoSEQ multiplex PCR, while TCRdb's copy carries only in-frame clones and drops some. The sample has 74,000 or so clones, 90% to 95% seen once. Germline V gives CDR1 MNHEY, CDR2 SMNVEV (reference sequence). This CDR3 spans 15 amino acids. Trimming removed 3 bases at V and 4 bases at J, with 13 bases between. Details on this clone: Its specificity is not known.

The sample in question was CD4+ or CD8+ T cells sorted from blood, obtained in a trial of the OX40 agonist ivuxolimab. The chain is built from TRBV27 and TRBJ2-1, with TRBD2 as a possible D gene (6 bases). The receptor comes from an adult with an advanced solid tumor such as melanoma, head and neck, liver or kidney cancer. The CDR3 DNA follows: TGTGCCAGCAGTTTCGTGGCTAGCGTATACAATGAGCAGTTCTTC. Translation: CASSFVASVYNEQFF.